Below, 25 T cell receptor beta chains from the same sample are listed, as sequenced in a study of resident and recirculating memory T cells in vitiligo. Profiling relied on immunoSEQ multiplex PCR, and the TCRdb table lists in-frame clones only, not all of them. The sample has roughly 40,000 clones, around 90% seen once. The specimen was blood. These receptor sequences come from a male donor with vitiligo.

This clone was detected only a few times. The chain uses TRBV7-2 and TRBJ2-7; TRBD1 might be the D (5 bases). The CDR3 loop spans 12 amino acids. V lost 7 bases and J lost 3, with 10 bases in between. From germline, CDR1 is SGHTA and CDR2 FQGNSA. This CDR3 reads CASTPTDYEQYF. The CDR3 nucleotides are TGTGCCAGCACCCCGACAGACTACGAGCAGTACTTC.

V is TRBV27 and J is TRBJ2-7; 8 bases match TRBD1. The CDR3 has 15 residues. Germline values: CDR1 MNHEY, CDR2 SMNVEV (reference sequence). V lost 5 bases to trimming and J lost 1 base; unmatched junction nucleotides: 7. This CDR3 is CASSPGTGPSYEQYF. The DNA of the CDR3 is TGTGCCAGCAGTCCTGGGACAGGTCCTTCCTACGAGCAGTACTTC.

The chain has TRBV6-5 and TRBJ2-5, with 12 bases aligning to TRBD2. CDR1 MNHEY and CDR2 SVGAGI come from the germline V gene. V was pared by 6 bases and J by 5 bases, with 7 bases of the junction left unmatched. This CDR3 has 15 residues. The DNA for the CDR3 is TGTGCCAGCAGCTTACTAGCGGGGGGTGGGGAGACCCAGTACTTC. Encoded protein: CASSLLAGGGETQYF.

The chain combines TRBV19 with TRBJ2-2; 11 nucleotides align to TRBD1. Germline lookup yields CDR1 LNHDA and CDR2 SQIVND (reference sequence). The CDR3 has 18 residues. The V gene end was trimmed by 5 bases and the J gene end by 8 bases; junction bases not matched to a gene: 16. CDR3 residues: CASSPRGLQDRGRGELFF. The CDR3 DNA follows: TGTGCCAGTAGTCCCCGAGGATTACAGGACAGGGGGCGAGGGGAGCTGTTTTTT.

This chain joins TRBV9 and TRBJ2-5; TRBD2 agrees at 9 bases. V shed 4 bases and J 5 bases; nucleotides not matched to a gene: 6. The germline V gene has CDR1 SGDLS and CDR2 YYNGEE. The CDR3 is 14 residues long. The CDR3 reads CASSTLAGVETQYF. CDR3 in DNA: TGTGCCAGCAGCACCTTAGCGGGGGTCGAGACCCAGTACTTC. Together with reference TRBV9 and TRBJ2-5, the CDR3 gives the full variable domain: DSGVTQTPKHLITATGQRVTLRCSPRSGDLSVYWYQQSLDQGLQFLIQYYNGEERAKGNILERFSAQQFPDLHSELNLSSLELGDSALYFCASSTLAGVETQYFGPGTRLLVL.

This chain links TRBV9 with TRBJ2-7; D perhaps matches TRBD1 (7 bases). CDR3 length: 14 amino acids. V lost 0 bases to trimming and J lost 6 bases, with 13 bases between them. In germline, CDR1 is SGDLS, CDR2 YYNGEE. For the CDR3, the DNA is TGTGCCAGCAGCGTAGCTCGGCAGGGGGGCGAGCAGTACTTC. Amino acids: CASSVARQGGEQYF.

The chain recombines TRBV7-2 with TRBJ2-3; D uncertain. The CDR3 length is 13 residues. The V end lost 2 bases, the J end lost 6 bases, and 9 bases lay between the germline ends. Germline V gene data show CDR1 as SGHTA and CDR2 as FQGNSA. The CDR3 nucleotides are TGTGCCAGCAGCTTACCGCGGTCGGATACGCAGTATTTT. Its protein is CASSLPRSDTQYF. Drawing the rest from reference TRBV7-2 and TRBJ2-3, the complete variable domain is GAGVSQSPSNKVTEKGKDVELRCDPISGHTALYWYRQSLGQGLEFLIYFQGNSAPDKSGLPSDRFSAERTGGSVSTLTIQRTQQEDSAVYLCASSLPRSDTQYFGPGTRLTVL.

Only one count was recorded for this clone. The chain recombines TRBV18 with TRBJ1-2; the D is unclear. Germline V gene data show CDR1 as KGHSH and CDR2 as LQKENI. The CDR3 runs to 15 residues. Trimming shortened V by 3 bases and J by 8 bases, and 19 bases separated the two germline ends. The CDR3 bases are TGTGCCAGCTCACCCGTACACGATTGGGCGGGCGGCTACACCTTC. Protein product: CASSPVHDWAGGYTF.

The V and J genes are TRBV4-3 and TRBJ2-1; D might be TRBD2 (7 bases). There are 17 residues in the CDR3. Trimming cost V 4 bases and J 0 bases, with 16 bases left between them. In germline, CDR1 is LGHNA, CDR2 YSLEER. As DNA, the CDR3 is TGCGCCAGCAGCCGGGAGGGGGGAATAAGCTCCTACAATGAGCAGTTCTTC. Encoded protein: CASSREGGISSYNEQFF.

This chain uses TRBV27 with TRBJ1-6; no reliable D call. The CDR3 extends over 14 amino acids. Germline CDR1 reads MNHEY; CDR2 reads SMNVEV (reference sequence). V was clipped by 2 bases and J by 7 bases, with 9 bases between them. The CDR3 region is CASSLNSYNSPLHF. In DNA form, the CDR3 reads TGTGCCAGCAGTTTAAACAGCTACAATTCACCCCTCCACTTT.

The chain couples TRBV5-1 to TRBJ1-2; D is uncertain. Germline V gives CDR1 SGHRS, CDR2 YFSETQ. CDR3 size: 14 residues. Trimming took off 1 base at V and 6 bases at J, with 13 bases between the two ends. CDR3 nucleotide sequence: TGCGCCAGCAGCTTGCAGGCACAAACTGATGGCTACACCTTC. This gives the protein CASSLQAQTDGYTF.

V is TRBV9 and J is TRBJ1-1; D might be TRBD1 (6 bases). Germline V gene lookup returns CDR1 SGDLS and CDR2 YYNGEE. The germline V and J ends were trimmed by 3 bases and 4 bases, with 13 bases remaining between them. CDR3 size: 14 residues. This chain's CDR3 is CASSASGQSTEAFF. CDR3 coding DNA: TGTGCCAGCAGCGCTTCCGGACAGAGCACTGAAGCTTTCTTT.

This chain connects TRBV7-8 to TRBJ2-1, with 10 bases lining up with TRBD1. This CDR3 has 16 amino acids. Germline trimming cut 4 bases from V and 8 bases from J; bases unmatched to any gene: 11. The V gene's germline CDR1 is SGHVS and CDR2 FQNEAQ. The CDR3 loop is CASSSNPGQGMHEQFF. The CDR3 nucleotides are TGTGCCAGCAGCTCTAATCCGGGACAGGGGATGCATGAGCAGTTCTTC.

The chain is built from TRBV5-6 and TRBJ2-1, with TRBD2 identical over 7 bases. V lost 4 bases to trimming and J lost 4 bases; unmatched junction nucleotides: 5. This CDR3 region has 14 residues. Germline CDR1 reads SGHDT; CDR2 reads YYEEEE. In nucleotides, the CDR3 is TGTGCCAGCAGCCGTATTAGCGGGTACAATGAGCAGTTCTTC. Its translation: CASSRISGYNEQFF.

The chain uses TRBV14 and TRBJ1-1; no clear D. Trimming shortened V by 0 bases and J by 1 base, and 9 bases separated the two germline ends. This CDR3 has 15 amino acids. CDR1 is SGHDN and CDR2 is FVKESK in the germline V gene. DNA of the CDR3: TGTGCCAGCAGCCAAGAATTTGGCAGGAACACTGAAGCTTTCTTT. This codes for CASSQEFGRNTEAFF.

In its sample, this clone was seen once. The chain uses TRBV30 and TRBJ2-3; D remains unclear. The CDR3 has 11 amino acids. Germline V gene lookup returns CDR1 GTSNPN and CDR2 SVGIG (reference sequence). Trimming left V 0 bases short and J 5 bases short, with 3 bases between. The CDR3 loop reads CAWSVRDTQYF. DNA of the CDR3: TGTGCCTGGAGTGTCCGAGATACGCAGTATTTT.

The chain links TRBV2 to TRBJ2-3; the match to TRBD2 covers 7 bases. The CDR3 is made up of 14 amino acids. Germline CDR1 SNHLY, CDR2 FYNNEI. The J segment lost 0 bases and the V segment lost 8 bases, leaving 5 bases of the junction unmatched. Here the CDR3 DNA reads TGTGCCAGCGCCTATAGCGGGAGCACAGATACGCAGTATTTT. Translated: CASAYSGSTDTQYF.

The CDR3 spells CAMTEAFF. The CDR3 DNA sequence: TGCGCTATGACTGAAGCTTTCTTT. This chain connects TRBV23-1 to TRBJ1-1; D ambiguous. TRBV23-1 is an ORF, and what it does is uncertain. The CDR3 contains 8 residues.

This clone was recorded a few times. The chain joins TRBV20-1 to TRBJ1-6, with D possibly being TRBD1 (5 bases). This CDR3 comprises 11 residues. The V gene lost 6 bases and the J gene lost 10 bases, with 10 bases spanning the gap. Germline-derived CDR1 and CDR2 are DFQATT and SNEGSKA (reference sequence). CDR3: CSAGEESPLHF. In nucleotides, the CDR3 is TGCAGTGCAGGGGAGGAATCACCCCTCCACTTT.

The rearrangement uses TRBV4-3 and TRBJ2-3, with a tentative D call TRBD1 (6 bases). The V end lost 4 bases, the J end lost 3 bases, and 11 bases lay between the germline ends. The CDR3 runs 14 residues. The germline gives CDR1 LGHNA, CDR2 YSLEER. The CDR3: CASSRSQGTDTQYF. The CDR3 nucleotides read TGCGCCAGCAGCCGGAGTCAGGGGACAGATACGCAGTATTTT.

The chain is built from TRBV2 and TRBJ2-5; TRBD2 aligns across 10 bases. Germline-derived CDR1 and CDR2 are SNHLY and FYNNEI. J gave up 3 bases and V 7 bases, and 8 bases lay outside the gene matches. The CDR3 sequence is 15 residues long. This CDR3 reads CASTPSAGGKETQYF. CDR3 nucleotide sequence: TGTGCCAGCACCCCTTCAGCGGGGGGGAAAGAGACCCAGTACTTC.

This clone was recorded only once. The chain employs TRBV5-6 and TRBJ1-3; D unresolved. CDR1 is SGHDT and CDR2 is YYEEEE in the germline V gene. The length of the CDR3 is 12 residues. Trimming removed 7 bases at V and 2 bases at J, with 7 bases between. This CDR3 is CASGRAGNTIYF. In DNA form, the CDR3 reads TGTGCCAGCGGGAGGGCTGGAAACACCATATATTTT.

The genes are TRBV11-1 and TRBJ2-7; the match to TRBD2 covers 9 bases. From germline, CDR1 is SGHAT and CDR2 FQDESV (reference sequence). The ends lost 7 bases at V and 7 bases at J; junction bases unmatched: 11. This CDR3 comprises 14 residues. The CDR3 reads CASKRGGGAGEQYF. As DNA, the CDR3 is TGTGCCAGCAAACGAGGCGGGGGGGCTGGTGAGCAGTACTTC.

The chain carries TRBV5-1 and TRBJ2-2; D gene uncertain. CDR1 and CDR2 (germline): SGHRS, YFSETQ. The CDR3 is 15 residues long. V lost 0 bases to trimming and J lost 1 base, with 7 bases between them. Here the CDR3 DNA reads TGCGCCAGCAGCTTGGAATCCAGGAACACCGGGGAGCTGTTTTTT. Its translation is CASSLESRNTGELFF.

The J gene is TRBJ2-3, the V gene TRBV7-3; 12 nucleotides match TRBD2. This CDR3 has 17 amino acids. Looked up from germline, CDR1 is SGHTA and CDR2 is FQGTGA. V was pared by 5 bases and J by 5 bases, with 11 bases of the junction left unmatched. Here the CDR3 DNA reads TGTGCCAGCAGCCCAAGAGGGACTAGCGGGCCGGGAGATACGCAGTATTTT. It specifies CASSPRGTSGPGDTQYF.